This entry describes one T cell receptor (beta chain). The antigen remains undetermined. The entry originates in a study of T cell responses to AZD1222 COVID-19 vaccine. As for the study in general: The study pooled second doses at about 4 or about 12 weeks. Study observations and caveats: Unmutated variant regions reportedly attract nearly half of all spike-specific TCRs. Donors were chiefly white British, with a greater number of females, and clonal diversity was perhaps underestimated.

The CDR3 is 15 amino acids. Per the germline V gene, CDR1 is KGHSH and CDR2 is LQKENI. Trimming took 2 bases from V and 3 from J; bases not matched to a gene: 4. Sequencing used immunoSEQ multiplex PCR; TCRdb keeps in-frame clones, though not all of them. The sample includes about 53,000 clones, roughly 80% of them seen just once. Source: peripheral blood, taken on day 0 of AZD1222 vaccination. The receptor was derived from an adult in good health. The chain combines TRBV18 with TRBJ2-1; 7 bases fit TRBD2. The CDR3 coding sequence is TGTGCCAGCTCACCAGCACTAGCGAGCTACAATGAGCAGTTCTTC. It specifies CASSPALASYNEQFF.